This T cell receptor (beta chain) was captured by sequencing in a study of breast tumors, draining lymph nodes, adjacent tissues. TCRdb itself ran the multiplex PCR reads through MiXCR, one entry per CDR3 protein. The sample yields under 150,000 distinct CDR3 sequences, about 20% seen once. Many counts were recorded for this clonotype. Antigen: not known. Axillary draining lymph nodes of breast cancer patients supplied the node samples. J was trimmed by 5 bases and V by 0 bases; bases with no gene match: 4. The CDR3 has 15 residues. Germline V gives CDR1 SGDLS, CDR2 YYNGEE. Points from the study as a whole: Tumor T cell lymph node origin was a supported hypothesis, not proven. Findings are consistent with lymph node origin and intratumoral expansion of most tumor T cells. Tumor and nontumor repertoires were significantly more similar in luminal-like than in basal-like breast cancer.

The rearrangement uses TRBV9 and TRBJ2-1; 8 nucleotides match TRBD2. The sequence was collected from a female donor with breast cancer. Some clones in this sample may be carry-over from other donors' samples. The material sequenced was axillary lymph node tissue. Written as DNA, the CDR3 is TGTGCCAGCAGCGTAGGGGGACTAGTGAACAATGAGCAGTTCTTC. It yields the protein CASSVGGLVNNEQFF.